A single sample is the source of the 11 T cell receptor beta chains below, sequenced in a study of post-analysis software for immune sequencing data. The study, taken as a whole, reports: Controls showed lower frequencies than patients for a few TRBV segments, and TRBV5-6, TRBV5-1 and TRBV20-1 were among these.

TCR beta cDNA libraries had unique molecular identifiers. TCRdb independently ran MiXCR on the PCR reads; one entry per CDR3 protein. The table has roughly 700,000 distinct CDR3 sequences, about 27% seen once. No antigen has been assigned to these receptors. The specimen was blood. The receptors derive from a girl aged 5-17 years with multiple sclerosis.

This clonotype was observed a handful of times. Sequence at one end of the junction differs from germline and may be a read error. This sequence joins TRBV10-3 and TRBJ2-7, with TRBD2 matching 12 bases. The length of the CDR3 is 15 residues. Germline assignment: CDR1 ENHRY and CDR2 SYGVKD. The CDR3 nucleotides read TGTGCCACCAGTGGACTAGCGGGACCCTCCTACGAGCAGTACTTC. Translating it yields CATSGLAGPSYEQYF.

This clonotype occurred a few times. The gene calls are TRBV3-1 and TRBJ2-5, with D hard to call. The germline V and J ends were trimmed by 3 bases and 1 base, with 9 bases remaining between them. Germline assignment: CDR1 LGHDT and CDR2 YNNKEL (reference sequence). The CDR3 is 14 amino acids. In nucleotides, the CDR3 is TGTGCCAGCAGCCAGGGATATCCCCAAGAGACCCAGTACTTC. Its translation is CASSQGYPQETQYF.

The V gene is TRBV10-3, the J gene TRBJ2-1; 7 bases line up with TRBD1. The CDR3 spans 13 residues. Trimming cost V 10 bases and J 3 bases; bases outside gene matches: 6. Germline CDR1 and CDR2: ENHRY and SYGVKD. The CDR3 reads CATGDSLYNEQFF. DNA of the CDR3: TGTGCCACCGGGGACAGCCTCTACAATGAGCAGTTCTTC.

The chain joins TRBV28 to TRBJ1-5, with D perhaps matching TRBD1 (6 bases). The CDR3 covers 16 residues. Germline V CDR1 and CDR2: MDHEN, SYDVKM. V shed 4 bases and J shed 1 base, with 14 bases lying between them. The CDR3 nucleotides read TGTGCCAGCAGTTCACTAGGGGGTTCGAGCAATCAGCCCCAGCATTTT. Translating it yields CASSSLGGSSNQPQHF.

This clonotype was observed a handful of times. The rearrangement uses TRBV12-3 or TRBV12-4 and TRBJ2-5; 8 positions agree with TRBD2. CDR3 length: 16 residues. With V trimmed by 3 bases and J by 2 bases, 8 bases remained unmatched. CDR3: CASSFRAGGQQETQYF. CDR3 DNA: TGTGCCAGCAGTTTTAGGGCGGGAGGCCAACAAGAGACCCAGTACTTC.

The table lists this clonotype with many counts. This sequence joins TRBV6-5 and TRBJ2-1, with no clear D. The CDR3 runs to 15 residues. The V gene's germline CDR1 is MNHEY and CDR2 SVGAGI. The V end was cut by 6 bases, the J end by 2 bases, with 14 bases between. As DNA, the CDR3 is TGTGCCAGCAGCTTGACGGAGTATCCCTACAATGAGCAGTTCTTC. Its translation: CASSLTEYPYNEQFF.

The V gene is TRBV4-1, the J gene TRBJ1-5; 9 bases are shared with TRBD1. Trimming took 5 bases from V and 9 from J; bases not matched to a gene: 8. This CDR3 has 14 amino acids. Germline CDR1 and CDR2: MGHRA and YSYEKL. The CDR3 DNA reads as TGCGCCAGCAGCTTGCCCGGGACAGGGAGGCCCCAGCATTTT. Translation: CASSLPGTGRPQHF.

This chain's CDR3 is CASSLFGAGTNEKLFF. The CDR3 DNA is TGTGCCAGCAGTTTATTCGGGGCCGGGACTAATGAAAAACTGTTTTTT. J is TRBJ1-4 and V is TRBV27, with D tentatively TRBD1 (5 bases). CDR1 and CDR2 from the germline V gene are MNHEY and SMNVEV (reference sequence). The CDR3 is 16 residues long. V was clipped by 1 base and J by 2 bases, with 11 bases between them. Drawing the rest from reference TRBV27 and TRBJ1-4, the complete variable domain is EAQVTQNPRYLITVTGKKLTVTCSQNMNHEYMSWYRQDPGLGLRQIYYSMNVEVTDKGDVPEGYKVSRKEKRNFPLILESPSPNQTSLYFCASSLFGAGTNEKLFFGSGTQLSVL.

V gene TRBV7-2 combines with J gene TRBJ2-1, with no clear D. The DNA matches TRBJ2-7 better at its end, which makes the J call doubtful. Germline loops: CDR1 SGHTA, CDR2 FQGNSA. The CDR3 is 17 amino acids. The CDR3 sequence: CASSLSLSGLPYNEQYF. The CDR3 bases are TGTGCCAGCAGCTTATCTCTCAGTGGGCTACCGTACAATGAGCAGTACTTC.

This chain links TRBV9 with TRBJ2-1; 8 nucleotides agree with TRBD2. J was trimmed by 4 bases and V by 3 bases; bases with no gene match: 6. Germline values: CDR1 SGDLS, CDR2 YYNGEE. The CDR3 has 15 amino acids. CDR3 DNA: TGTGCCAGCAGCGAAGGAGCGGGAGCATACAATGAGCAGTTCTTC. Protein: CASSEGAGAYNEQFF.

This clonotype has ten or more counts. V usage is TRBV2 and J usage is TRBJ2-1, with D possibly TRBD2 on 6 matching bases. With 6 bases removed from V and 5 bases from J, the gap between germline ends came to 17 bases. The V gene's germline CDR1 is SNHLY and CDR2 FYNNEI. The length of the CDR3 is 15 residues. Here the CDR3 DNA reads TGTGCCAGCAGGGGAGGTACGGGCGGACACAATGAGCAGTTCTTC. This sequence encodes CASRGGTGGHNEQFF.